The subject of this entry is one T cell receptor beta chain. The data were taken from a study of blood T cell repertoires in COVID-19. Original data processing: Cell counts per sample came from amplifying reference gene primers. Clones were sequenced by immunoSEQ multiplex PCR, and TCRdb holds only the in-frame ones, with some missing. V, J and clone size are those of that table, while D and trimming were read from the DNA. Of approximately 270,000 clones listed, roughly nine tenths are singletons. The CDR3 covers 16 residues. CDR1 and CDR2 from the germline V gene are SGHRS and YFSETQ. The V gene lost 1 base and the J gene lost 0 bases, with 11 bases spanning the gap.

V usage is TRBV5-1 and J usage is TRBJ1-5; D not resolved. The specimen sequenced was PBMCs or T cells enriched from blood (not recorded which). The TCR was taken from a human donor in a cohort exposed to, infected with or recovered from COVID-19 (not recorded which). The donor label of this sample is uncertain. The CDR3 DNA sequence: TGCGCCAGCAGCTTGTGGCGGGCGATTAGCAATCAGCCCCAGCATTTT. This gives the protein CASSLWRAISNQPQHF.